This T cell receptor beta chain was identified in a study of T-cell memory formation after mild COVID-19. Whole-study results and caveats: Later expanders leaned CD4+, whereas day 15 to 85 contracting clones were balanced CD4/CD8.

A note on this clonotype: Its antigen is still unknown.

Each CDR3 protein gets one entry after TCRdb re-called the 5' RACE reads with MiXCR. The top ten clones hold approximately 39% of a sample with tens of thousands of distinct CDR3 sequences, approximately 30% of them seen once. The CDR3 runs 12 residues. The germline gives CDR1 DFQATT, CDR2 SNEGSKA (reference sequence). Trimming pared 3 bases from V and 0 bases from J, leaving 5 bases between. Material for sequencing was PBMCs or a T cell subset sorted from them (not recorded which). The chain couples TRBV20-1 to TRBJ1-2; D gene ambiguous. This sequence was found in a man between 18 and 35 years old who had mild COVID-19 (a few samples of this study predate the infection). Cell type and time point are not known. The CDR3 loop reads CSASRANYGYTF. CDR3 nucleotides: TGCAGTGCTAGTCGGGCTAACTATGGCTACACCTTC.